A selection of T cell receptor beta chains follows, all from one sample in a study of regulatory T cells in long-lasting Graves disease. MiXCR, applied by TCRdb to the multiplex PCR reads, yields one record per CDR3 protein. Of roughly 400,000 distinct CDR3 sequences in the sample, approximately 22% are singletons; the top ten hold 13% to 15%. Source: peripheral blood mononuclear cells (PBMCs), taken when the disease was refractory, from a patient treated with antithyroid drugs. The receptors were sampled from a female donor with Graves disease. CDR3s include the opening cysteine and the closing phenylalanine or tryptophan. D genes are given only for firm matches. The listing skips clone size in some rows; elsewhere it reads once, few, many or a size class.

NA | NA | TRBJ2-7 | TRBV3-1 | TGTGCCAGCAGCCAATCACGGGGTGCCTACGAGCAGTACTTC | CASSQSRGAYEQYF
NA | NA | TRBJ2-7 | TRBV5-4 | TGTGCCAGCAGCTTGGGTATCGGGGTGCCGTCCTACGAGCAGTACTTC | CASSLGIGVPSYEQYF
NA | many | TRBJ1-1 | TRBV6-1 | TGTGCCAGCAGTCCTCGGGCAGGAACATACACTGAAGCTTTCTTT | CASSPRAGTYTEAFF
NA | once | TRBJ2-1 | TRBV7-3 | TGTGCCAGCCCCCCAGGACTGCGTCACAATGAGCAGTTCTTC | CASPPGLRHNEQFF
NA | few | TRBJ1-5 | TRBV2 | TGTGCCAGCAGTAGTCTAGGGGGGCCCAATCAGCCCCAGCATTTT | CASSSLGGPNQPQHF
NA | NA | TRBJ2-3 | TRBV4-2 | TGTGCCAGCAGCCTTTGGACACAAAACACAGATACGCAGTATTTT | CASSLWTQNTDTQYF
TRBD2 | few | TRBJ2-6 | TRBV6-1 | TGTGCCAGCAGGGGGGTACCGGGAGGGCCTTCTGGGGCCAACGTCCTGACTTTC | CASRGVPGGPSGANVLTF
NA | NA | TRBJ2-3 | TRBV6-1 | TGTGCCAGCAGTGAGGAGGGAGAGAGCTGGTATTTT | CASSEEGESWYF
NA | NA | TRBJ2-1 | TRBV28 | TGTGCCAGCGTCGGCAGGGTTGGATACAATGAGCAGTTCTTC | CASVGRVGYNEQFF
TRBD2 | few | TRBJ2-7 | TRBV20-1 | TGCAGTGCTCATTTGTCACTAGCGGGGGGGCAGTACTTC | CSAHLSLAGGQYF
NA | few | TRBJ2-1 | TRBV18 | TGTGCCAGCTCCCCAACTAGTGACAATGAGCAGTTCTTC | CASSPTSDNEQFF
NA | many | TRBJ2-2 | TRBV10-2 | TGCGCCTCGTCCGCGTGGGGGACGAACACCGGGGAGCTGTTTTTT | CASSAWGTNTGELFF
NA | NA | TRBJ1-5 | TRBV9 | TGTGCCAGCAGCGTTGAAGGAGGGAGTCAGCCCCAGCATTTT | CASSVEGGSQPQHF
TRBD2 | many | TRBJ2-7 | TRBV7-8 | TGTGCCAGCAGCCCCGGGCTAGCGGGAGGTGAGGGCTACGAGCAGTACTTC | CASSPGLAGGEGYEQYF
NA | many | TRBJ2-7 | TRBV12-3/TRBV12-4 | TGTGCCAGCAGTGCTTCTGAGAGCTCCTACGAGCAGTACTTC | CASSASESSYEQYF
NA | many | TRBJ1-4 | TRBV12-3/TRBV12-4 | TGTGCCAGCAGTGAAACGGGCGCTCTGCTTAATGAAAAACTGTTTTTT | CASSETGALLNEKLFF
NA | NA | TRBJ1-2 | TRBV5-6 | TGTGCCAGCAGCTTGGAACAGGGCTCCGATGGCTACACCTTC | CASSLEQGSDGYTF
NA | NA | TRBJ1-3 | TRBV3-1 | TGTGCCAGCAGTCACTTTATTAGTGGGGTCTCTGGAAACACCATATATTTT | CASSHFISGVSGNTIYF
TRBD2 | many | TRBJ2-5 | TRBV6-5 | TGTGCCAGCAGTTCGGGACTAGGCCAAGAGACCCAGTACTTC | CASSSGLGQETQYF
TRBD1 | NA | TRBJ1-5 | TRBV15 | TGTGCCACCAGCAGAGACAGGGGGAACCGCCAGCCCCAGCATTTT | CATSRDRGNRQPQHF
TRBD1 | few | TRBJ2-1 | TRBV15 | TGTGCCACCAGCAGAGTAACAGGGGGGTCGAATGAGCAGTTCTTC | CATSRVTGGSNEQFF
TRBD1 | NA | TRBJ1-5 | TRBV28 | TGTGCCAGCAGTTTAGGGAGGGACAGGGGCAATCAGCCCCAGCATTTT | CASSLGRDRGNQPQHF
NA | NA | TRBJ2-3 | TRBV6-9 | TGTGCCAGCAGTTACGCGTCAGAGGGGGATACGCAGTATTTT | CASSYASEGDTQYF
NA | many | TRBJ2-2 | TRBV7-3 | TGTGCCAGCACTTTCGAGGGCCTGGGGGAGCTGTTTTTT | CASTFEGLGELFF
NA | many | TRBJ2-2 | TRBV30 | TGTGCCTGGTCCCCCCAGGGGTCAGGGGAGCTGTTTTTT | CAWSPQGSGELFF
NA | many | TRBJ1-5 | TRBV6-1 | TGTGCCAGCAGGGGTAGCAATCAGCCCCAGCATTTT | CASRGSNQPQHF
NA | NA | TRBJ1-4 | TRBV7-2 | TGTGCCAGCAGCTTAGCCGGGGGGACTAATGAAAAACTGTTTTTT | CASSLAGGTNEKLFF